These 27 T cell receptor beta chains were sequenced from one sample in a study of Ad26.COV2.S vaccination and SARS-CoV-2 variants. Here immunoSEQ multiplex PCR was the method, and the copy in TCRdb shows in-frame clones only, minus some. The sample contains roughly 400,000 clones, 75% to 90% of which appear only once. Described treatment: 15 to 20 received Ad26.COV2.S at low or high dose, single or two shots; 5 received placebo; per-sample allocation not given. Samples came from day 63 after the first vaccine or placebo injection. The sample was peripheral blood, taken in a trial of Ad26.COV2.S vaccine versus placebo. These receptors all come from a person aged 18 to 65 who received the Ad26.COV2.S COVID-19 vaccine or a placebo.

The chain employs TRBV19 and TRBJ1-1; D call uncertain. The CDR3 sequence is 17 residues long. V shed 3 bases and J shed 2 bases, with 19 bases lying between them. Germline V CDR1 and CDR2: LNHDA, SQIVND (reference sequence). CDR3 loop: CASSINLKVSANTEAFF. Written as DNA, the CDR3 is TGTGCCAGTAGTATTAATCTTAAGGTCTCCGCCAACACTGAAGCTTTCTTT. Drawing the rest from reference TRBV19 and TRBJ1-1, the complete variable domain is DGGITQSPKYLFRKEGQNVTLSCEQNLNHDAMYWYRQDPGQGLRLIYYSQIVNDFQKGDIAEGYSVSREKKESFPLTVTSAQKNPTAFYLCASSINLKVSANTEAFFGQGTRLTVV.

This clone was counted ten times or more. The same CDR3 arises from other DNA sequences in this sample as well. The chain recombines TRBV6-4 with TRBJ2-2; 10 bases align to TRBD2. V shed 0 bases, J shed 6 bases, and the junction held 1 base outside the gene matches. The CDR3 spans 15 residues. Germline values: CDR1 MRHNA, CDR2 SNTAGT. The CDR3 sequence is CASSDSLAGAGELFF. The CDR3 DNA reads as TGTGCCAGCAGTGACTCGCTAGCGGGAGCCGGGGAGCTGTTTTTT.

This chain joins TRBV11-2 and TRBJ2-3, with 14 bases matching TRBD2. The CDR3 contains 15 residues. Germline V lookup: CDR1 SGHAT, CDR2 FQNNGV. The junction had 2 bases not matched to a gene; V was cut back by 4 bases and J by 5 bases. This CDR3 is CASSSGLAGVDTQYF. CDR3 nucleotide sequence: TGTGCCAGCAGCTCGGGACTAGCGGGAGTAGATACGCAGTATTTT.

The rearrangement uses TRBV7-3 and TRBJ2-2; a possible D gene is TRBD2 (6 bases). The CDR3 is made up of 14 amino acids. The germline V and J ends were trimmed by 8 bases and 0 bases, with 10 bases remaining between them. Germline V CDR1 and CDR2: SGHTA, FQGTGA. The CDR3 DNA reads TGTGCCAGCTCTGCGGGACCGAACACCGGGGAGCTGTTTTTT. As protein: CASSAGPNTGELFF.

This rearrangement joins TRBV18 to TRBJ2-7, with TRBD2 as a possible D gene (5 bases). The CDR3 totals 17 residues. Germline values: CDR1 KGHSH, CDR2 LQKENI. The germline V and J ends were trimmed by 2 bases and 4 bases, with 21 bases remaining between them. Written as DNA, the CDR3 is TGTGCCAGCTCACCATCTAAAGGTTTCGCGGGTGAATACGAGCAGTACTTC. This encodes CASSPSKGFAGEYEQYF.

This chain joins TRBV11-3 and TRBJ2-7; D uncertain. This CDR3 comprises 13 residues. In germline, CDR1 is SGHNT, CDR2 YENEEA. V lost 3 bases and J 2 bases, leaving 8 bases between the germline ends. CDR3 sequence (DNA): TGTGCCAGCAGCTTTGGAACAACCTACGAGCAGTACTTC. Translated: CASSFGTTYEQYF. Based on the CDR3 plus reference TRBV11-3 and TRBJ2-7, the full variable domain is EAGVVQSPRYKIIEKKQPVAFWCNPISGHNTLYWYLQNLGQGPELLIRYENEEAVDDSQLPKDRFSAERLKGVDSTLKIQPAELGDSAVYLCASSFGTTYEQYFGPGTRLTVT.

The chain couples TRBV7-8 to TRBJ1-1; D uncertain. Germline lookup yields CDR1 SGHVS and CDR2 FQNEAQ. The CDR3 totals 15 residues. Trimming removed 2 bases at V and 3 bases at J, with 13 bases between. The CDR3, as DNA: TGTGCCAGCAGCTTAAGGAACAGTCCTTACACTGAAGCTTTCTTT. Its protein product is CASSLRNSPYTEAFF.

The rearrangement links TRBV6-6 to TRBJ2-7, with D possibly matching TRBD2 (5 bases). Trimming stripped 6 bases from V and 2 bases from J, with 14 bases between. The germline gives CDR1 MNHNY, CDR2 SVGAGI (reference sequence). This CDR3 region has 14 residues. CDR3 bases: TGTGCCAGCAGGCGGACTCGAGTGCCCTACGAGCAGTACTTC. Residues: CASRRTRVPYEQYF.

This sequence joins TRBV2 and TRBJ2-3, with 8 bases fitting TRBD2. Trimming took 6 bases from V and 4 from J; bases not matched to a gene: 3. Germline CDR1 and CDR2: SNHLY and FYNNEI. The CDR3 spans 13 residues. The CDR3 is CASRGTSADTQYF. The CDR3 nucleotides read TGTGCCAGCAGGGGGACTAGTGCAGATACGCAGTATTTT.

This clone was recorded once. The chain couples TRBV28 to TRBJ1-5; D unresolved. The CDR3 spans 15 residues. Germline values: CDR1 MDHEN, CDR2 SYDVKM. Trimming shortened V by 1 base and J by 0 bases, and 7 bases separated the two germline ends. CDR3 in amino acids: CASSLSPYSNQPQHF. In DNA, the CDR3 is TGTGCCAGCAGTTTATCCCCCTATAGCAATCAGCCCCAGCATTTT. Filled out from reference TRBV28 and TRBJ1-5, the complete variable domain reads DVKVTQSSRYLVKRTGEKVFLECVQDMDHENMFWYRQDPGLGLRLIYFSYDVKMKEKGDIPEGYSVSREKKERFSLILESASTNQTSMYLCASSLSPYSNQPQHFGDGTRLSIL.

The chain uses TRBV4-2 and TRBJ1-2; TRBD1 might be the D (5 bases). The V gene lost 3 bases and the J gene lost 6 bases, with 17 bases spanning the gap. The CDR3 is 15 residues long. The germline gives CDR1 LGHNA, CDR2 YNFKEQ. CDR3 DNA: TGTGCCAGCAGCCATAGCAGGGACCGGCCGGATGGCTACACCTTC. This encodes CASSHSRDRPDGYTF.

The rearrangement uses TRBV7-3 and TRBJ2-7, with D perhaps TRBD1 or TRBD2 (6 bases each). The CDR3 totals 14 residues. CDR1 is SGHTA, CDR2 FQGTGA, per germline. V was pared by 5 bases and J by 3 bases, with 14 bases between. The DNA for the CDR3 is TGTGCCAGCAGCCAAACCGGGGGACACTACGAGCAGTACTTC. Amino acids: CASSQTGGHYEQYF.

This chain links TRBV28 with TRBJ2-5; D perhaps matches TRBD1 (6 bases). With 1 base removed from V and 5 bases from J, the gap between germline ends came to 14 bases. Germline V gene sequence: CDR1 MDHEN, CDR2 SYDVKM. The CDR3 spans 15 residues. CDR3 residues: CASSLLGRGGETQYF. The CDR3 DNA reads TGTGCCAGCAGTTTATTGGGCAGGGGTGGTGAGACCCAGTACTTC.

The chain employs TRBV14 and TRBJ1-1; D remains unclear. The germline gives CDR1 SGHDN, CDR2 FVKESK. Trimming removed 3 bases from V and 0 bases from J, with 5 bases in between. CDR3 size: 13 residues. The CDR3 nucleotides read TGTGCCAGCAGCCACTCCCTGAACACTGAAGCTTTCTTT. Encoded protein: CASSHSLNTEAFF.

This chain uses TRBV24-1 with TRBJ2-2; TRBD2 aligns across 9 bases. The germline gives CDR1 KGHDR, CDR2 SFDVKD. J lost 7 bases, V lost 7 bases, and 9 bases had no gene match. The CDR3 loop spans 15 amino acids. CDR3 in amino acids: CATSPPAGGVGELFF. DNA of the CDR3: TGTGCCACCAGCCCCCCGGCGGGAGGGGTCGGGGAGCTGTTTTTT.

The chain couples TRBV28 to TRBJ2-5; maybe TRBD2 (5 bases). The CDR3 consists of 14 residues. CDR1 is MDHEN, CDR2 SYDVKM, per germline. The V gene lost 5 bases and the J gene lost 4 bases, with 14 bases spanning the gap. This CDR3 is CASSIQRGRETQYF. CDR3 coding DNA: TGTGCCAGCAGTATACAGAGAGGGCGAGAGACCCAGTACTTC.

This rearrangement joins TRBV20-1 to TRBJ2-7, with TRBD2 matching over 9 bases. This CDR3 has 11 amino acids. Germline V lookup: CDR1 DFQATT, CDR2 SNEGSKA (reference sequence). In DNA, the CDR3 is TGCGTACCTAGCGGGAACTACGAGCAGTACTTC. It codes for CVPSGNYEQYF.

The V gene is TRBV7-9, the J gene TRBJ2-3; a possible D gene is TRBD2 (6 bases). Germline V lookup: CDR1 SEHNR, CDR2 FQNEAQ (reference sequence). There are 14 residues in the CDR3. The V gene lost 1 base and the J gene lost 3 bases, with 8 bases spanning the gap. The CDR3 DNA reads as TGTGCCAGCAGCTTAGACGGGAGTACAGATACGCAGTATTTT. It yields the protein CASSLDGSTDTQYF.

This clone was picked up many times. This chain joins TRBV5-4 and TRBJ1-2; 8 bases are shared with TRBD1. The CDR3 sequence is 14 residues long. Trimming removed 1 base from V and 7 bases from J; junction bases left unmatched: 6. Germline CDR1 SGHNT, CDR2 YYREEE (reference sequence). CDR3 region: CASSLNQGAGGYTF. In nucleotides, the CDR3 is TGTGCCAGCAGCTTGAACCAGGGGGCAGGTGGCTACACCTTC.

The chain carries TRBV7-8 and TRBJ2-1, with D perhaps given as TRBD1 or TRBD2 (7 bases each). Trimming shortened V by 5 bases and J by 7 bases, and 33 bases separated the two germline ends. The CDR3 totals 20 residues. Germline V lookup: CDR1 SGHVS, CDR2 FQNEAQ. This chain's CDR3 is CASSLRQGGIRRETRNEQFF. DNA of the CDR3: TGTGCCAGCAGCCTTCGACAGGGCGGGATACGGCGGGAGACTAGGAATGAGCAGTTCTTC. Looking up the rest from reference TRBV7-8 and TRBJ2-1 gives the full variable domain: GAGVSQSPRYKVAKRGQDVALRCDPISGHVSLFWYQQALGQGPEFLTYFQNEAQLDKSGLPSDRFFAERPEGSVSTLKIQRTQQEDSAVYLCASSLRQGGIRRETRNEQFFGPGTRLTVL.

The chain is built from TRBV6-6 and TRBJ2-5; 13 bases line up with TRBD2. CDR3 length equals 19 residues. V shed 6 bases and J 2 bases; nucleotides not matched to a gene: 15. Germline CDR1 and CDR2: MNHNY and SVGAGI (reference sequence). The CDR3 DNA reads as TGTGCCAGCAGCTTACTAGCGGGAGGGCTTAGGGCTTCACAAGAGACCCAGTACTTC. It yields the protein CASSLLAGGLRASQETQYF.

This clone was seen a single time. The chain is built from TRBV24-1 and TRBJ1-5, with a possible D match to TRBD1 (5 bases). The CDR3 totals 13 residues. With 4 bases removed from V and 4 bases from J, the gap between germline ends came to 7 bases. Germline CDR1 reads KGHDR; CDR2 reads SFDVKD. The CDR3 protein is CATSESGNQPQHF. For the CDR3, the DNA is TGTGCCACCAGTGAGTCAGGGAATCAGCCCCAGCATTTT.

The chain is built from TRBV5-1 and TRBJ2-5; D is undetermined. V dropped 0 bases and J dropped 3 bases, with 12 bases sitting between them. CDR1 SGHRS and CDR2 YFSETQ come from the germline V gene. The CDR3 runs to 15 residues. This CDR3 is CASSLALLPEETQYF. The CDR3 DNA follows: TGCGCCAGCAGCTTGGCCCTGCTACCGGAAGAGACCCAGTACTTC.

V is TRBV21-1 and J is TRBJ2-7. TRBV21-1 is a known pseudogene. The CDR3 covers 14 residues. The CDR3 reads CASSPPGGEYEQYF. DNA for the CDR3: TGTGCCAGCAGCCCACCAGGGGGGGAGTACGAGCAGTACTTC.

This clone was counted a few times. V is TRBV19 and J is TRBJ2-1; 13 bases map to TRBD2. V lost 5 bases to trimming and J lost 7 bases; unmatched junction nucleotides: 8. The CDR3 spans 16 residues. Germline V gene sequence: CDR1 LNHDA, CDR2 SQIVND (reference sequence). The CDR3 sequence: CASSAGLAGVMNEQFF. The CDR3 region has the DNA TGTGCCAGTAGTGCCGGACTAGCGGGAGTGATGAATGAGCAGTTCTTC.

The chain joins TRBV4-1 to TRBJ1-6; D is possibly TRBD1 (5 bases). The V gene's germline CDR1 is MGHRA and CDR2 YSYEKL. Trimming shortened V by 4 bases and J by 8 bases, and 27 bases separated the two germline ends. The CDR3 consists of 19 residues. The CDR3 DNA reads TGCGCCAGCAGCCCCTACTTTCAGCAGGGATTTTCTTTTGATTCACCCCTCCACTTT. Protein sequence: CASSPYFQQGFSFDSPLHF.

The chain carries TRBV7-9 and TRBJ2-1; perhaps TRBD2 as D (5 bases). V was shortened by 3 bases and J by 0 bases, with 12 bases between the two germline ends. Germline V CDR1 and CDR2: SEHNR, FQNEAQ (reference sequence). This CDR3 contains 16 residues. CDR3 residues: CASSFPPSGSYNEQFF. The CDR3 DNA reads TGTGCCAGCAGCTTCCCGCCCAGCGGCTCCTACAATGAGCAGTTCTTC. Combining the CDR3 with reference TRBV7-9 and TRBJ2-1 gives the whole variable domain DTGVSQNPRHKITKRGQNVTFRCDPISEHNRLYWYRQTLGQGPEFLTYFQNEAQLEKSRLLSDRFSAERPKGSFSTLEIQRTEQGDSAMYLCASSFPPSGSYNEQFFGPGTRLTVL.